A single sample is the source of the 18 T cell receptor beta chains below, sequenced in a study of blood T cells in healthy people across ages. Next came a second PCR, run for about 6 to 11 cycles, which used a sample-barcoded 5' primer along with a J-beta primer mix. TCRdb ran MiXCR on the 5' RACE reads and lists one entry per CDR3 protein. The table has 650,000 to 1,000,000 distinct CDR3 sequences, under 40% seen once. The specimen was blood. The receptors here all came from a man younger than 30 in good health.

The rearrangement links TRBV4-2 to TRBJ2-3; no clear D gene. Germline V CDR1 and CDR2: LGHNA, YNFKEQ. The CDR3 extends over 14 amino acids. V lost 4 bases and J lost 0, with 8 bases in between. CDR3 sequence reads: CASSPHRSTDTQYF. CDR3 nucleotides: TGTGCCAGCAGCCCACACAGAAGCACAGATACGCAGTATTTT.

V and J are TRBV6-5 and TRBJ2-7, with D perhaps matching TRBD1 (7 bases). TRBJ2-5 explains the end of the DNA better; the J call may be wrong. Germline CDR1 MNHEY, CDR2 SVGAGI. The CDR3 length is 15 residues. The CDR3 sequence is CASSTATGRDETQYF. The DNA for the CDR3 is TGTGCCAGCAGTACCGCGACAGGGCGGGATGAGACCCAGTACTTC.

The V gene is TRBV11-2, the J gene TRBJ1-6, with a tentative D call TRBD1 (6 bases). The germline CDR1 and CDR2 sequences are SGHAT and FQNNGV. The ends were cut back, 5 bases at V and 3 bases at J, with 14 bases in the middle. The CDR3 contains 16 residues. CDR3 DNA: TGTGCCAGCAGCCCTAGTGGACAGAGCTATAATTCACCCCTCCACTTT. Encoded protein: CASSPSGQSYNSPLHF.

The V and J genes are TRBV11-1 and TRBJ1-2; D is unclear. The CDR3 runs 15 residues. Germline values: CDR1 SGHAT, CDR2 FQDESV (reference sequence). Trimming removed 5 bases at V and 7 bases at J, with 20 bases between. CDR3 sequence: CASSVGRTKGGGYTF. As DNA, the CDR3 is TGTGCCAGCAGCGTCGGACGGACGAAAGGTGGTGGCTACACCTTC.

This clonotype came up a few times. V is TRBV12-3 or TRBV12-4 and J is TRBJ2-7, with D unresolved. V was shortened by 3 bases and J by 7 bases, with 16 bases between the two germline ends. The CDR3 contains 14 residues. The CDR3 spells CASSFSAVYNEQYF. The CDR3 nucleotides are TGTGCCAGCAGTTTCTCGGCGGTCTACAATGAGCAGTACTTC.

The V and J genes are TRBV25-1 and TRBJ2-3; D is unclear. From germline, CDR1 is MGHDK and CDR2 SYGVNS. The CDR3 has 14 residues. The V and J ends lost 1 base and 4 bases respectively, with 9 bases between them. In nucleotides, the CDR3 is TGTGCCAGCAGTGAATCTACTGGATCAGATACGCAGTATTTT. This translates into CASSESTGSDTQYF.

The table lists this clonotype with a few counts. The chain uses TRBV7-3 and TRBJ2-1; D may be TRBD2 (6 bases). CDR1 and CDR2 from the germline V gene are SGHTA and FQGTGA. This CDR3 region has 15 residues. Between the trimmed V and J ends, which lost 0 bases and 9 bases, there was a span of 15 bases. This chain's CDR3 is CASSLTGGANREQFF. DNA for the CDR3: TGTGCCAGCAGCTTAACGGGCGGGGCAAACCGTGAGCAGTTCTTC.

This clonotype has more than one count but fewer than ten. The chain combines TRBV2 with TRBJ1-4, with a tentative D call TRBD1 (5 bases). Germline CDR1 and CDR2: SNHLY and FYNNEI. The CDR3 runs 14 residues. Trimming removed 5 bases from V and 3 bases from J, with 10 bases in between. The CDR3 here is CASSPPGPNEKLFF. The CDR3, as DNA: TGTGCCAGCAGTCCCCCGGGGCCTAATGAAAAACTGTTTTTT. The whole variable domain, remainder taken from reference TRBV2 and TRBJ1-4, is EPEVTQTPSHQVTQMGQEVILRCVPISNHLYFYWYRQILGQKVEFLVSFYNNEISEKSEIFDDQFSVERPDGSNFTLKIRSTKLEDSAMYFCASSPPGPNEKLFFGSGTQLSVL.

The table lists this clonotype with a few counts. V usage is TRBV20-1 and J usage is TRBJ2-3, with D perhaps given as TRBD1 or TRBD2 (5 bases each). Germline values: CDR1 DFQATT, CDR2 SNEGSKA (reference sequence). There are 15 residues in the CDR3. The germline V and J ends were trimmed by 5 bases and 0 bases, with 15 bases remaining between them. In nucleotides, the CDR3 is TGCAGTGCTGCCTCGGGGCTCTCCAGCACAGATACGCAGTATTTT. Translated, it gives CSAASGLSSTDTQYF.

This chain uses TRBV19 with TRBJ2-2, with D uncertain. The germline V and J ends were trimmed by 6 bases and 4 bases, with 12 bases remaining between them. The germline V gene encodes CDR1 LNHDA and CDR2 SQIVND (reference sequence). The length of the CDR3 is 14 residues. CDR3 coding DNA: TGTGCCAGTAGATCCTCGAGCGTCACCGGGGAGCTGTTTTTT. It codes for CASRSSSVTGELFF.

V gene TRBV20-1 combines with J gene TRBJ2-7; D may correspond to TRBD1 or TRBD2 (5 bases each). CDR1 and CDR2 (germline): DFQATT, SNEGSKA (reference sequence). V was trimmed by 6 bases and J by 0 bases, leaving 12 bases between them. This CDR3 is built from 13 residues. CDR3 region: CSAGALSSYEQYF. CDR3 coding DNA: TGCAGTGCCGGGGCCCTAAGCTCCTACGAGCAGTACTTC.

This clonotype was observed a few times. V usage is TRBV5-1 and J usage is TRBJ2-5; 8 bases are a match to TRBD1. This CDR3 region has 14 residues. V shed 5 bases, J shed 4 bases, and the junction held 7 bases outside the gene matches. Germline V gene sequence: CDR1 SGHRS, CDR2 YFSETQ. The CDR3 loop reads CASRLGQGSETQYF. The CDR3 nucleotides read TGCGCCAGCAGGCTCGGACAGGGATCAGAGACCCAGTACTTC.

The J gene is TRBJ1-1, the V gene TRBV5-1; tentative D call: TRBD1 (5 bases). Germline CDR1 SGHRS, CDR2 YFSETQ. The germline V and J ends were trimmed by 4 bases and 0 bases, with 13 bases remaining between them. The CDR3 consists of 15 residues. The CDR3 nucleotides are TGCGCCAGCAGCCCCGGGGAGGGGCTGAACACTGAAGCTTTCTTT. It specifies CASSPGEGLNTEAFF.

A word on this clonotype: Mismatch with germline at one junction end may stem from a read error. The rearrangement joins TRBV20-1 to TRBJ1-5; weak D call: TRBD1 (5 bases). Germline-derived CDR1 and CDR2 are DFQATT and SNEGSKA (reference sequence). CDR3 length: 15 amino acids. For the CDR3, the DNA is TGCAGTGCTAGCGCGGGGGGGGGACTCGGTCAGTCCCAGCATTTT. It translates to CSASAGGGLGQSQHF.

This clonotype was found a few times. The chain joins TRBV6-5 to TRBJ2-1, with 12 nucleotides matching TRBD2. In germline, CDR1 is MNHEY, CDR2 SVGAGI. CDR3 size: 16 residues. Trimming at V came to 4 bases and at J to 7 bases, leaving 8 bases not matched to a gene. The CDR3 spells CASSSIGLAGRNEQFF. The CDR3 coding sequence is TGTGCCAGCAGTTCCATCGGACTAGCGGGGAGAAATGAGCAGTTCTTC.

As regards this clonotype: One end of the junction does not line up with germline, which may come from a read error. V is TRBV7-7 and J is TRBJ1-5; 9 bases map to TRBD1. CDR3 length: 23 amino acids. Germline CDR1 is SSHAT and CDR2 is FNYEAQ (reference sequence). The CDR3 sequence: CASSSHPRIYRDRDSRSNQPQHF. In DNA, the CDR3 is TGTGCTAGCAGTTCGCACCCGAGAATATACCGGGACAGGGACAGTCGGAGCAATCAGCCCCAGCATTTT.

The gene calls are TRBV6-2 or TRBV6-3 and TRBJ2-7, with no clear D. The CDR3 contains 13 residues. Between the trimmed V and J ends, which lost 5 bases and 4 bases, there was a span of 12 bases. Germline-derived CDR1 and CDR2 are MNHEY and SVGEGT. As DNA, the CDR3 is TGTGCCAGCAGTCCCGACGGATTTTACGAGCAGTACTTC. The encoded protein is CASSPDGFYEQYF.

The J gene is TRBJ2-3, the V gene TRBV7-9, with 8 nucleotides matching TRBD1. The CDR3 is made up of 17 amino acids. Germline V lookup: CDR1 SEHNR, CDR2 FQNEAQ (reference sequence). V trimming: 0 bases; J trimming: 3 bases; junction bases outside the gene matches: 8. The CDR3 spells CASSLAAGGDGTDTQYF. DNA of the CDR3: TGTGCCAGCAGCTTAGCCGCAGGGGGCGACGGAACAGATACGCAGTATTTT.